This passage covers 30 T cell receptor beta chains from one sample sequenced in a study of blood T cell repertoires in COVID-19. The table came from immunoSEQ multiplex PCR; TCRdb's copy has only in-frame clones and leaves some out. The sample lists around 20,000 clones, around 87% occurring once. What was sequenced was peripheral blood. The receptors derive from a human donor in a cohort sampled during active COVID-19.

The CDR3 coding sequence is TGTGCCAGCAGCCAAGGGATACAGGGAGATGGATACGAGCAGTACTTC. Translating gives CASSQGIQGDGYEQYF. V gene TRBV16 combines with J gene TRBJ2-7; perhaps TRBD1 as D (6 bases). CDR3 length: 16 amino acids. V was shortened by 2 bases and J by 4 bases, with 18 bases between the two germline ends. Per the germline V gene, CDR1 is KGHSY and CDR2 is FQNENV.

This clone was counted a single time. The V and J genes are TRBV2 and TRBJ1-4; possible D gene TRBD1, 6 bases. The CDR3 is 14 amino acids. With 5 bases removed from V and 8 bases from J, the gap between germline ends came to 15 bases. CDR1 and CDR2 from the germline V gene are SNHLY and FYNNEI. CDR3 in amino acids: CASSNQQGEEKLFF. The CDR3 bases are TGTGCCAGCAGTAACCAACAGGGTGAGGAAAAACTGTTTTTT.

The rearrangement uses TRBV2 and TRBJ2-3; D is possibly TRBD2 (6 bases). CDR3 length equals 15 residues. The V gene lost 10 bases and the J gene lost 5 bases, with 22 bases spanning the gap. The germline V gene has CDR1 SNHLY and CDR2 FYNNEI. CDR3 DNA sequence: TGTGCCACCCCCATCCGGGAGCTGGGTGGAGATACGCAGTATTTT. Protein product: CATPIRELGGDTQYF.

This chain links TRBV7-9 with TRBJ2-3, with TRBD1 matching 10 bases. The length of the CDR3 is 13 residues. The germline gives CDR1 SEHNR, CDR2 FQNEAQ (reference sequence). CDR3 coding DNA: TGTGCTACGGACAGGGGGTTGACAGATACGCAGTATTTT. It specifies CATDRGLTDTQYF.

The CDR3 nucleotides read TGTGCCAGCACCATAACGGGAAATGAGCAGTTCTTC. It specifies CASTITGNEQFF. The V and J genes are TRBV28 and TRBJ2-1; the D gene is possibly TRBD2 (5 bases). Germline V gene data show CDR1 as MDHEN and CDR2 as SYDVKM. Trimming left V 7 bases short and J 7 bases short, with 11 bases between. The CDR3 totals 12 residues.

CDR3 sequence (DNA): TGTGCCAGTAGTTTTCGACACATTGGGGCCAACGTCCTGACTTTC. Protein product: CASSFRHIGANVLTF. The chain recombines TRBV19 with TRBJ2-6; D gene uncertain. From germline, CDR1 is LNHDA and CDR2 SQIVND (reference sequence). V was cut by 5 bases and J by 3 bases, with 11 bases left in between. The CDR3 totals 15 residues.

This clone was seen just once. The chain combines TRBV5-8 with TRBJ1-4; 7 bases line up with TRBD1. V lost 1 base and J lost 5; bases outside the gene matches: 2. Germline CDR1 reads SGHTS; CDR2 reads YDEGEE. This CDR3 is 14 amino acids long. The chain's CDR3 is CASSLTGVNEKLFF. The CDR3 DNA reads TGTGCCAGCAGCTTGACAGGGGTGAATGAAAAACTGTTTTTT.

J is TRBJ1-1 and V is TRBV7-8; a possible D gene is TRBD1 (5 bases). The CDR3 is 18 amino acids. Germline-derived CDR1 and CDR2 are SGHVS and FQNEAQ. Trimming took 1 base from V and 0 from J, leaving 18 bases between them. CDR3 region: CASSLVAQAGRMNTEAFF. CDR3 DNA: TGTGCCAGCAGCTTAGTCGCGCAGGCAGGGCGCATGAACACTGAAGCTTTCTTT.

This chain uses TRBV12-3 or TRBV12-4 with TRBJ1-3, with a possible D match to TRBD1 (6 bases). The CDR3 consists of 13 residues. Trimming took 4 bases from V and 4 from J, leaving 8 bases between them. The CDR3, as DNA: TGTGCCAGCAGTTCCAGGGGAGGAAACACCATATATTTT. Translating it yields CASSSRGGNTIYF.

This chain joins TRBV6-2 or TRBV6-3 and TRBJ2-7; TRBD1 agrees at 8 bases. Germline CDR1 and CDR2: MNHEY and SVGEGT. The length of the CDR3 is 15 residues. With 2 bases clipped from V and 4 bases from J, the junction kept 7 bases outside the gene matches. The CDR3 nucleotides read TGTGCCAGCAGTTACGTAGGACAGGGCAGATACGAGCAGTACTTC. It translates to CASSYVGQGRYEQYF.

The chain employs TRBV13 and TRBJ1-1; 8 bases line up with TRBD1. Looked up from germline, CDR1 is PRHDT and CDR2 is FYEKMQ (reference sequence). This CDR3 has 15 residues. V shed 5 bases and J 4 bases; nucleotides not matched to a gene: 9. The CDR3 here is CASSKYRGSGTEAFF. CDR3 nucleotides: TGTGCCAGCAGCAAATACAGGGGGAGCGGCACTGAAGCTTTCTTT.

The V call is TRBV6-1, the J call TRBJ2-5, with TRBD1 matching 11 bases. The J call could be wrong; TRBJ2-7 is a better fit for the DNA end. Germline-derived CDR1 and CDR2 are MNHNS and SASEGT. The CDR3 contains 15 residues. CDR3 sequence (DNA): TGTGCCAGCAGTGAAGGGACAGGGGGCTCATACGAGCAGTACTTC. Its protein product is CASSEGTGGSYEQYF.

This clone qualifies as medium-sized. J is TRBJ1-2 and V is TRBV28, with D tentatively TRBD1 (5 bases). Looked up from germline, CDR1 is MDHEN and CDR2 is SYDVKM. This CDR3 is built from 13 residues. With 8 bases removed from V and 4 bases from J, the gap between germline ends came to 14 bases. CDR3 sequence: CASGDGGAYGYTF. For the CDR3, the DNA is TGTGCCAGCGGGGACGGAGGGGCCTATGGCTACACCTTC.

This chain links TRBV5-1 with TRBJ1-1; possible D gene TRBD1, 6 bases. Trimming left V 4 bases short and J 0 bases short, with 16 bases between. From germline, CDR1 is SGHRS and CDR2 YFSETQ. The CDR3 sequence is 16 residues long. The CDR3 loop is CASSRDIPSVNTEAFF. The CDR3, as DNA: TGCGCCAGCAGCCGGGACATCCCCTCGGTGAACACTGAAGCTTTCTTT.

The genes are TRBV6-5 and TRBJ1-4, with D perhaps matching TRBD1 (5 bases). The CDR3 runs to 14 residues. The V gene's germline CDR1 is MNHEY and CDR2 SVGAGI. Trimming took off 6 bases at V and 7 bases at J, with 15 bases between the two ends. The CDR3 is CASRSGTSLEKLFF. CDR3 in DNA: TGTGCCAGCAGATCCGGGACTTCCCTTGAAAAACTGTTTTTT.

The J gene is TRBJ2-7, the V gene TRBV7-9; D is unresolved. V dropped 5 bases and J dropped 2 bases, with 7 bases sitting between them. This CDR3 comprises 12 residues. CDR1 SEHNR and CDR2 FQNEAQ come from the germline V gene (reference sequence). CDR3 nucleotides: TGTGCCAGCAGCCCCGGTGCCTACGAGCAGTACTTC. Translated, it gives CASSPGAYEQYF. Filled out from reference TRBV7-9 and TRBJ2-7, the complete variable domain reads DTGVSQNPRHKITKRGQNVTFRCDPISEHNRLYWYRQTLGQGPEFLTYFQNEAQLEKSRLLSDRFSAERPKGSFSTLEIQRTEQGDSAMYLCASSPGAYEQYFGPGTRLTVT.

The chain recombines TRBV11-2 with TRBJ2-2; TRBD1 agrees at 7 bases. CDR1 and CDR2 from the germline V gene are SGHAT and FQNNGV. V was pared by 0 bases and J by 6 bases, with 7 bases of the junction left unmatched. The CDR3 is made up of 16 amino acids. The CDR3 nucleotides are TGTGCCAGCAGCTTAGATCAGGGGGTTTTTTCCGGGGAGCTGTTTTTT. This encodes CASSLDQGVFSGELFF.

This chain connects TRBV28 to TRBJ2-5, with 9 positions matching TRBD1. CDR1 MDHEN and CDR2 SYDVKM come from the germline V gene. With V trimmed by 5 bases and J by 5 bases, 6 bases remained unmatched. This CDR3 contains 14 residues. The CDR3 reads CASSANRGRETQYF. The CDR3 region has the DNA TGTGCCAGCAGTGCTAACAGGGGGCGGGAGACCCAGTACTTC.

This chain links TRBV19 with TRBJ1-2, with 12 bases that match TRBD1. Trimming removed 5 bases from V and 4 bases from J; junction bases left unmatched: 8. Germline lookup yields CDR1 LNHDA and CDR2 SQIVND (reference sequence). This CDR3 spans 16 amino acids. The CDR3 region has the DNA TGTGCCAGTAGTCAGGGGACAGGGGGCAGAGTCTATGGCTACACCTTC. Its protein is CASSQGTGGRVYGYTF.

This clone showed up just once. This chain joins TRBV3-1 (or the pseudogene TRBV3-2) and TRBJ1-2, with D perhaps matching TRBD1 (5 bases). Trimming left V 2 bases short and J 7 bases short, with 11 bases between. CDR3 size: 13 residues. Germline CDR1 reads LGHDT; CDR2 reads YNNKEL (reference sequence). Written as DNA, the CDR3 is TGTGCCAGCAGCCAACTAGGGACTACTGGCTACACCTTC. Its translation is CASSQLGTTGYTF.

V gene TRBV11-2 combines with J gene TRBJ2-2; TRBD2 aligns across 12 bases. The trim removed 3 bases at V and 6 bases at J, leaving 5 bases unmatched. There are 16 residues in the CDR3. Germline loops: CDR1 SGHAT, CDR2 FQNNGV. The CDR3 bases are TGTGCCAGCAGCTTGACTAGCGGGAGATCTGCCGGGGAGCTGTTTTTT. The encoded protein is CASSLTSGRSAGELFF.

The chain joins TRBV3-1 (or the pseudogene TRBV3-2) to TRBJ1-3; possible D gene TRBD1, 6 bases. CDR1 and CDR2 (germline): LGHDT, YNNKEL (reference sequence). Trimming pared 2 bases from V and 0 bases from J, leaving 20 bases between. The CDR3 loop spans 19 amino acids. In DNA, the CDR3 is TGTGCCAGCAGCCAATTACAGGGAACCACCCAAACCTCTGGAAACACCATATATTTT. The encoded protein is CASSQLQGTTQTSGNTIYF.

This clone was found a few times. The rearrangement links TRBV19 to TRBJ2-1, with 10 bases lining up with TRBD2. V shed 10 bases and J 8 bases; nucleotides not matched to a gene: 11. The CDR3 extends over 14 amino acids. Looked up from germline, CDR1 is LNHDA and CDR2 is SQIVND (reference sequence). The CDR3 nucleotides read TGTGCCACTGAAGCGGGAGGGCCGGCCGATGAGCAGTTCTTC. Encoded protein: CATEAGGPADEQFF.

The chain is built from TRBV19 and TRBJ2-5; TRBD1 agrees at 7 bases. Germline V lookup: CDR1 LNHDA, CDR2 SQIVND (reference sequence). With 4 bases clipped from V and 5 bases from J, the junction kept 7 bases outside the gene matches. CDR3 length: 14 residues. The CDR3 nucleotides read TGTGCCAGTAGTACTACAGGGGCACCGGAGACCCAGTACTTC. Amino acids: CASSTTGAPETQYF.

The genes are TRBV6-5 and TRBJ1-2; the D is unclear. CDR1 and CDR2 from the germline V gene are MNHEY and SVGAGI. This CDR3 contains 12 residues. V dropped 8 bases and J dropped 8 bases, with 15 bases sitting between them. This CDR3 reads CASGVRGAGYTF. In nucleotides, the CDR3 is TGTGCCAGCGGGGTCCGGGGAGCGGGCTACACCTTC.

V is TRBV7-9 and J is TRBJ2-7; TRBD2 matches at 7 bases. The CDR3 contains 14 residues. Germline V gene data show CDR1 as SEHNR and CDR2 as FQNEAQ (reference sequence). V lost 6 bases, J lost 0 bases, and 5 bases stayed unmatched. CDR3 residues: CASRRGDSSYEQYF. The DNA for the CDR3 is TGTGCCAGCAGACGGGGGGATAGCTCCTACGAGCAGTACTTC.

This chain joins TRBV6-6 and TRBJ2-7; D not resolved. V was pared by 5 bases and J by 4 bases, with 6 bases between. CDR1 is MNHNY, CDR2 SVGAGI, per germline (reference sequence). This CDR3 has 11 amino acids. As DNA, the CDR3 is TGTGCCAGCAGTACAGCATACGAGCAGTACTTC. Amino acids: CASSTAYEQYF.

The chain joins TRBV28 to TRBJ2-7, with D maybe TRBD1 (7 bases). The CDR3 is 17 residues long. Trimming removed 3 bases at V and 0 bases at J, with 18 bases between. Looked up from germline, CDR1 is MDHEN and CDR2 is SYDVKM. The CDR3 DNA reads TGTGCCAGCAGTTTGTGGAGGGACAGCGCCAGCTCCTACGAGCAGTACTTC. Translating it yields CASSLWRDSASSYEQYF.

This sequence joins TRBV4-2 and TRBJ1-1, with 7 nucleotides matching TRBD1. The length of the CDR3 is 11 residues. Germline loops: CDR1 LGHNA, CDR2 YNFKEQ. Losses at the gene ends were 8 bases for V and 8 bases for J; bases not matched to a gene: 5. The CDR3 loop reads CASLDRDEAFF. Written as DNA, the CDR3 is TGTGCCAGCTTAGACAGGGACGAAGCTTTCTTT.

The chain has TRBV9 and TRBJ1-2; perhaps TRBD1 as D (6 bases). V was pared by 4 bases and J by 2 bases, with 18 bases between. Germline V CDR1 and CDR2: SGDLS, YYNGEE. The CDR3 is made up of 16 amino acids. CDR3 coding DNA: TGTGCCAGCAGCTCTAGTACAGGGTCGCAGAACTATGGCTACACCTTC. The encoded protein is CASSSSTGSQNYGYTF.